These 5 T cell receptor beta chains originate from one sample sequenced in a study of control samples from healthy donors and cancer patients. Assay: immunoSEQ multiplex PCR; the TCRdb copy retains only in-frame clones and omits some. Among under 30,000 clones listed, roughly 85% were seen once. Sequenced: PBMCs. These receptors were collected from a man between 60 and 70 years old with head and neck cancer.

The chain uses TRBV6-5 and TRBJ2-6; D is ambiguous. The CDR3 spans 15 residues. The V and J ends lost 6 bases and 2 bases respectively, with 11 bases between them. From germline, CDR1 is MNHEY and CDR2 SVGAGI. The CDR3 loop reads CASSELITGANVLTF. In DNA form, the CDR3 reads TGTGCCAGCAGCGAGCTTATAACTGGGGCCAACGTCCTGACTTTC.

V usage is TRBV5-1 and J usage is TRBJ2-5; D is unclear. Germline assignment: CDR1 SGHRS and CDR2 YFSETQ. V lost 0 bases to trimming and J lost 1 base, with 7 bases between them. This CDR3 is 14 amino acids long. The chain's CDR3 is CASSLVGSQETQYF. The CDR3, as DNA: TGCGCCAGCAGCTTGGTGGGGTCCCAAGAGACCCAGTACTTC.

CDR3 coding DNA: TGTGCCAGCAGCCCCGGACTAGAACTAGATACGCAGTATTTT. Its translation is CASSPGLELDTQYF. This sequence joins TRBV5-4 and TRBJ2-3; TRBD2 matches at 7 bases. Germline lookup yields CDR1 SGHNT and CDR2 YYREEE (reference sequence). Trimming cost V 4 bases and J 5 bases; bases outside gene matches: 7. There are 14 residues in the CDR3.

The CDR3 DNA is TGTGCCTGGAGTGTACTGCATGGCTACACCTTC. This gives the protein CAWSVLHGYTF. The genes are TRBV30 and TRBJ1-2; no clear D. V lost 0 bases to trimming and J lost 6 bases, with 5 bases between them. This CDR3 contains 11 residues. Germline-derived CDR1 and CDR2 are GTSNPN and SVGIG (reference sequence).

The gene calls are TRBV9 and TRBJ1-6; tentative D call: TRBD1 (5 bases). CDR1 and CDR2 (germline): SGDLS, YYNGEE. With 1 base removed from V and 7 bases from J, the gap between germline ends came to 12 bases. This CDR3 comprises 15 residues. CDR3 amino acids: CASSVQTEGNSPLHF. The CDR3 DNA is TGTGCCAGCAGCGTACAAACGGAGGGGAATTCACCCCTCCACTTT.